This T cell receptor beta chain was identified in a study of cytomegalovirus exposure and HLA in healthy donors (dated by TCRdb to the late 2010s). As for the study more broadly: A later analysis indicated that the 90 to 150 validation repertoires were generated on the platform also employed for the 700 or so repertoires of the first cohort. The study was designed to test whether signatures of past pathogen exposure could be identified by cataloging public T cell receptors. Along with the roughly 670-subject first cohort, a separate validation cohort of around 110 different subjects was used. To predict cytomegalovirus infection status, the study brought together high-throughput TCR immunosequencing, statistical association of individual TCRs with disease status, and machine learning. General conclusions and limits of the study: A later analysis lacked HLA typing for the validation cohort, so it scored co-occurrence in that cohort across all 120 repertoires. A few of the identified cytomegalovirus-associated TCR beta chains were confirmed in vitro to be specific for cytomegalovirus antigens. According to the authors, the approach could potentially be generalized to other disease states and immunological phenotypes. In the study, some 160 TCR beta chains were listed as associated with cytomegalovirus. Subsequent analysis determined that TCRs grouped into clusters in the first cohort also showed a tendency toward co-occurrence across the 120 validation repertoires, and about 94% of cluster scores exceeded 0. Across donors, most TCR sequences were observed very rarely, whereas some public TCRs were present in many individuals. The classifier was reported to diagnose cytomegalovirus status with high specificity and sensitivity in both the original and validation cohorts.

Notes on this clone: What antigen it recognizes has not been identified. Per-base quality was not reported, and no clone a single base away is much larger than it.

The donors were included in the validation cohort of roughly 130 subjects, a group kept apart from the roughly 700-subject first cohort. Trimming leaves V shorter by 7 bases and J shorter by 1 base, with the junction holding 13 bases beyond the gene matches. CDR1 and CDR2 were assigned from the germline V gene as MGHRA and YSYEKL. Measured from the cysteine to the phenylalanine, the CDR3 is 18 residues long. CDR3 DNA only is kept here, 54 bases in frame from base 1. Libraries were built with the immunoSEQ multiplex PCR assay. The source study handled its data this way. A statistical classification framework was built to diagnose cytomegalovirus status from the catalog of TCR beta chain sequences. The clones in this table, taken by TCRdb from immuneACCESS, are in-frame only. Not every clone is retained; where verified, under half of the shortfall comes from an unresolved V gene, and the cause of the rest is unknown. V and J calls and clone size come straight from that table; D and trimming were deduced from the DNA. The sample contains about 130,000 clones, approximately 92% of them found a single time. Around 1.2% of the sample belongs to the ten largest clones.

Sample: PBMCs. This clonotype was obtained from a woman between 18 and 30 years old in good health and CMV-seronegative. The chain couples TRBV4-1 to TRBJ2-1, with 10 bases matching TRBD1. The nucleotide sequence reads TGCGCCAGCACGAACCTACCGGGACAGGGGAGTTCCTACAATGAGCAGTTCTTC. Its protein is CASTNLPGQGSSYNEQFF.